The rows below give T cell receptor beta chains drawn from one sample of a study of blood T cell repertoires in COVID-19. Profiling relied on immunoSEQ multiplex PCR, and the TCRdb table lists in-frame clones only, not all of them. The repertoire holds about 57,000 clones, with about nine tenths as singletons. Sequences were obtained from peripheral blood. The source of these receptors is a woman older than 75 with COVID-19, enrolled during active disease. The CDR3 runs from the conserved cysteine through the conserved F or W. D genes are given only for firm matches. Only part of the rows carry a size: once, few, many, or a class if the clone is expanded.

size | D | J | V | CDR3 | DNA
once | . | TRBJ1-4 | TRBV7-8 | CASSYQRQRRRGEKLFF | TGTGCCAGCAGCTACCAACGACAGCGTCGGCGAGGTGAAAAACTGTTTTTT
. | TRBD1 | TRBJ1-3 | TRBV9 | CASSAFLGGAKGNTIYF | TGTGCCAGCAGCGCCTTTTTAGGGGGCGCAAAAGGAAACACCATATATTTT
. | . | TRBJ2-7 | TRBV21-1 | CASSASGAYEQYF | TGTGCCAGCAGCGCTAGCGGGGCTTACGAGCAGTACTTC
. | . | TRBJ1-2 | TRBV7-2 | CASSSLLRWGYTF | TGTGCCAGCAGCTCTCTTCTCAGATGGGGCTACACCTTC
. | . | TRBJ1-2 | TRBV21-1 | CASSKEVAAFNYGYTF | TGTGCCAGCAGCAAAGAGGTAGCAGCTTTTAACTATGGCTACACCTTC
. | TRBD1 | TRBJ2-4 | TRBV5-1 | CASSGQGPGKNIQYF | TGCGCCAGCAGCGGACAGGGGCCGGGCAAAAACATTCAGTACTTC
. | TRBD1 | TRBJ1-4 | TRBV14 | CASSRDRAVTNEKLFF | TGTGCCAGCAGCCGAGACAGGGCCGTAACTAATGAAAAACTGTTTTTT
. | . | TRBJ1-2 | TRBV5-1 | CASSSTQGNYGYTF | TGCGCCAGCAGCTCAACTCAGGGGAACTATGGCTACACCTTC
. | . | TRBJ2-7 | TRBV6-5 | CATKQDRLSSYEQYF | TGTGCCACCAAACAAGACAGACTGAGCTCCTACGAGCAGTACTTC
. | . | TRBJ1-6 | TRBV19 | CASSIDQGTAYNSPLHF | TGTGCCAGTAGTATCGACCAGGGTACAGCCTATAATTCACCCCTCCACTTT
. | . | TRBJ2-1 | TRBV3-1/TRBV3-2 | CASSQDGGQFF | TGTGCCAGCAGCCAAGACGGGGGGCAGTTCTTC
few | . | TRBJ1-6 | TRBV10-2 | CASRRQAYNSPLHF | TGCGCCAGCCGCAGACAGGCTTATAATTCACCCCTCCACTTT
once | . | TRBJ2-3 | TRBV6-6 | CASVKVGDTQYF | TGTGCCAGCGTCAAGGTCGGGGATACGCAGTATTTT
. | . | TRBJ1-1 | TRBV6-4 | CASSVRQNTEAFF | TGTGCCAGCAGTGTTAGACAGAACACTGAAGCTTTCTTT
. | TRBD1 | TRBJ2-3 | TRBV10-3 | CAISEPTGGWSDTQYF | TGTGCCATCAGTGAGCCTACAGGGGGCTGGTCAGATACGCAGTATTTT
. | . | TRBJ2-7 | TRBV2 | CASSEQGYEQYF | TGTGCCAGCAGTGAGCAGGGGTACGAGCAGTACTTC
. | . | TRBJ2-5 | TRBV11-2 | CASSLSPEETQYF | TGTGCCAGCAGCTTAAGTCCAGAAGAGACCCAGTACTTC
few | TRBD1 | TRBJ1-1 | TRBV7-9 | CASSDLRGLYTEAFF | TGTGCCAGCAGCGACCTCAGGGGGCTGTATACTGAAGCTTTCTTT
. | . | TRBJ1-1 | TRBV5-4 | CASSLPAKMNTEAFF | TGTGCCAGCAGCTTGCCCGCGAAGATGAACACTGAAGCTTTCTTT
once | TRBD1 | TRBJ1-2 | TRBV7-9 | CASTWGGQGQGYTF | TGTGCCAGCACCTGGGGCGGACAGGGACAAGGCTACACCTTC
once | . | TRBJ2-1 | TRBV13 | CASSLGTAHEQFF | TGTGCCAGCAGCTTAGGGACAGCCCATGAGCAGTTCTTC
. | . | TRBJ1-2 | TRBV9 | CASSEDSLGDYGYTF | TGTGCCAGCAGCGAGGACAGTCTAGGGGACTATGGCTACACCTTC
. | TRBD2 | TRBJ2-3 | TRBV18 | CASSPQGGGGAYTQYF | TGTGCCAGCTCACCCCAAGGCGGCGGGGGGGCATATACGCAGTATTTT
. | TRBD1 | TRBJ1-5 | TRBV4-2 | CASSQDPTGFGQPQHF | TGTGCCAGCAGCCAAGATCCGACAGGGTTTGGTCAGCCCCAGCATTTT
. | TRBD2 | TRBJ2-7 | TRBV11-2 | CASSIVALAGGLSYEQYF | TGTGCCAGCAGCATAGTGGCCCTAGCGGGGGGACTCTCCTACGAGCAGTACTTC
. | . | TRBJ2-7 | TRBV14 | CASSPIARGSEQYF | TGTGCCAGCAGTCCAATAGCCAGGGGTAGCGAGCAGTACTTC
. | . | TRBJ2-7 | TRBV2 | CASSETYEQYF | TGTGCCAGCAGCGAGACCTACGAGCAGTACTTC
. | . | TRBJ1-2 | TRBV2 | CASSDDRRDTF | TGTGCCAGCAGTGATGACAGAAGGGACACCTTC